The 10 T cell receptor beta chains below were found in one sample sequenced in a study of control samples from healthy donors and cancer patients. The assay was immunoSEQ multiplex PCR, and TCRdb's table has in-frame clones only and misses some. The sample holds 65,000 to 70,000 clones, approximately 88% seen once. Input material: PBMCs. Source of these receptors: a woman aged 50 to 65 with lung cancer.

V usage is TRBV27 and J usage is TRBJ1-6; D gene unclear. Germline CDR1 MNHEY, CDR2 SMNVEV (reference sequence). Trimming pared 4 bases from V and 7 bases from J, leaving 5 bases between. The CDR3 is made up of 12 amino acids. CDR3 residues: CASSSGNSPLHF. The CDR3 DNA reads as TGTGCCAGCAGTTCGGGGAATTCACCCCTCCACTTT.

The genes are TRBV6-4 and TRBJ1-2; 7 nucleotides agree with TRBD1. Germline V gives CDR1 MRHNA, CDR2 SNTAGT. V lost 6 bases and J lost 4; bases outside the gene matches: 5. This CDR3 region has 13 residues. This chain's CDR3 is CASSETGFYGYTF. As DNA, the CDR3 is TGTGCCAGCAGCGAGACAGGGTTCTATGGCTACACCTTC.

The J gene is TRBJ1-1, the V gene TRBV19; D is unresolved. Germline V gives CDR1 LNHDA, CDR2 SQIVND (reference sequence). This CDR3 is 12 amino acids long. The V end lost 4 bases, the J end lost 5 bases, and 8 bases lay between the germline ends. The CDR3 sequence: CASSNWGTEAFF. In DNA form, the CDR3 reads TGTGCCAGTAGTAACTGGGGTACTGAAGCTTTCTTT.

The rearrangement links TRBV4-3 to TRBJ2-7; 8 bases fit TRBD1. The germline V gene encodes CDR1 LGHNA and CDR2 YSLEER. The CDR3 is made up of 15 amino acids. V trimming: 0 bases; J trimming: 0 bases; junction bases outside the gene matches: 1. For the CDR3, the DNA is TGCGCCAGCAGCCAAGACAGGGGGCTCTCCTACGAGCAGTACTTC. Translation gives CASSQDRGLSYEQYF.

This clone turned up a few times. The V and J genes are TRBV5-1 and TRBJ2-5; no reliable D call. Deletions cut 0 bases from V and 5 bases from J, with 8 bases between. The V gene's germline CDR1 is SGHRS and CDR2 YFSETQ. This CDR3 is built from 13 residues. CDR3 nucleotide sequence: TGCGCCAGCAGCTTGGATTCGTGGGAGACCCAGTACTTC. Encoded protein: CASSLDSWETQYF.

The chain couples TRBV11-1 to TRBJ2-2; a weak D match, TRBD2 (5 bases). Germline loops: CDR1 SGHAT, CDR2 FQDESV (reference sequence). Trimming took 5 bases from V and 7 from J, leaving 11 bases between them. The CDR3 loop spans 13 amino acids. CDR3 bases: TGTGCCAGCAGCCTACCGGGAAACGGGGAGCTGTTTTTT. It codes for CASSLPGNGELFF.

In nucleotides, the CDR3 is TGTGCCAGTAGTATAGATAAGGGGACAAGTCAGCCCCAGCATTTT. Translated, it gives CASSIDKGTSQPQHF. The rearrangement links TRBV19 to TRBJ1-5, with TRBD1 as a possible D gene (6 bases). CDR3 length: 15 amino acids. Germline V gene lookup returns CDR1 LNHDA and CDR2 SQIVND (reference sequence). V lost 0 bases and J lost 6, with 12 bases in between.

The rearrangement links TRBV6-5 to TRBJ2-7; D is unresolved. Germline CDR1 MNHEY, CDR2 SVGAGI. The CDR3 contains 15 residues. V shed 4 bases and J shed 2 bases, with 15 bases lying between them. Written as DNA, the CDR3 is TGTGCCAGCAGTTCCCGATCTTCCCGCGCCTACGAGCAGTACTTC. This codes for CASSSRSSRAYEQYF.

J is TRBJ1-2 and V is TRBV7-9; D not resolved. V was clipped by 5 bases and J by 7 bases, with 8 bases between them. The CDR3 loop spans 11 amino acids. Germline V lookup: CDR1 SEHNR, CDR2 FQNEAQ (reference sequence). CDR3 residues: CASSRSGGYTF. DNA of the CDR3: TGTGCCAGCAGCAGATCGGGTGGCTACACCTTC.

The chain carries TRBV15 and TRBJ1-2; 8 nucleotides match TRBD1. V was clipped by 2 bases and J by 2 bases; unmatched bases: 4. The length of the CDR3 is 15 residues. Per the germline V gene, CDR1 is LNHNV and CDR2 is YYDKDF (reference sequence). CDR3 coding DNA: TGTGCCACCAGCAGACAGGGGGCTTCGAACTATGGCTACACCTTC. This gives the protein CATSRQGASNYGYTF.